These 27 T cell receptor beta chains were all obtained from the same sample, sequenced in a study of T cell changes during pregnancy in multiple sclerosis. TCRdb keeps only in-frame clones here, not all; method: immunoSEQ multiplex PCR. The sample contains over 50,000 clones, about 89% of which appear only once. The input for sequencing was peripheral blood, taken after pregnancy. The receptor source for this set is a female donor with multiple sclerosis, enrolled in a pregnancy study.

CDR3 bases: TGTGCCATCAGTGAGGCCGAGGAGGTAGACCAACATTTT. Translating gives CAISEAEEVDQHF. The gene calls are TRBV10-3 and TRBJ1-5; no definite D call. The germline V gene has CDR1 ENHRY and CDR2 SYGVKD. The V end lost 2 bases, the J end lost 16 bases, and 18 bases lay between the germline ends. The CDR3 has 13 residues.

The chain recombines TRBV5-6 with TRBJ2-5, with 13 bases aligning to TRBD2. The CDR3 runs to 16 residues. V lost 0 bases and J lost 4; bases outside the gene matches: 3. The germline V gene has CDR1 SGHDT and CDR2 YYEEEE. The CDR3 nucleotides read TGTGCCAGCAGCTTGGGACTAGCGGGGGGCGGAGAGACCCAGTACTTC. Residues: CASSLGLAGGGETQYF. The whole variable domain, filled in from reference TRBV5-6 and TRBJ2-5, reads DAGVTQSPTHLIKTRGQQVTLRCSPKSGHDTVSWYQQALGQGPQFIFQYYEEEERQRGNFPDRFSGHQFPNYSSELNVNALLLGDSALYLCASSLGLAGGGETQYFGPGTRLLVL.

The CDR3 protein is CASSRARLANTGELFF. The CDR3 DNA reads as TGTGCCAGCTCACGAGCCCGCCTCGCTAACACCGGGGAGCTGTTTTTT. This chain links TRBV18 with TRBJ2-2; D remains unclear. With 4 bases removed from V and 2 bases from J, the gap between germline ends came to 14 bases. The CDR3 runs 16 residues. Germline V gene data show CDR1 as KGHSH and CDR2 as LQKENI.

The V gene is TRBV7-9, the J gene TRBJ2-1; TRBD2 matches at 9 bases. The CDR3 covers 15 residues. The trim removed 3 bases at V and 10 bases at J, leaving 10 bases unmatched. The germline CDR1 and CDR2 sequences are SEHNR and FQNEAQ (reference sequence). CDR3 in DNA: TGTGCCAGCAGCTTGGAGCGGGGGGCCGTACTGGAGCAGTTCTTC. It translates to CASSLERGAVLEQFF.

The chain couples TRBV16 to TRBJ1-1, with D maybe TRBD1 (6 bases). This CDR3 comprises 14 residues. V was pared by 2 bases and J by 6 bases, with 13 bases between. Germline CDR1 KGHSY, CDR2 FQNENV. The CDR3, as DNA: TGTGCCAGCAGCCAAAGTTACAGGGAAGCTGAAGCTTTCTTT. Amino acid sequence: CASSQSYREAEAFF.

The V call is TRBV2, the J call TRBJ2-3, with a tentative D call TRBD2 (5 bases). The germline V gene encodes CDR1 SNHLY and CDR2 FYNNEI. The CDR3 is 14 residues long. Trimming removed 7 bases from V and 0 bases from J, with 11 bases in between. The CDR3: CASTGLLSTDTQYF. CDR3 in DNA: TGTGCCAGCACGGGGTTACTTAGCACAGATACGCAGTATTTT.

The V gene is TRBV6-5, the J gene TRBJ2-7; TRBD2 is a possible D gene (5 bases). In germline, CDR1 is MNHEY, CDR2 SVGAGI. The V end lost 7 bases, the J end lost 4 bases, and 14 bases lay between the germline ends. The CDR3 loop spans 13 amino acids. The CDR3 loop reads CASMRGRGYEQYF. CDR3 nucleotide sequence: TGTGCCAGCATGAGAGGGAGAGGGTACGAGCAGTACTTC.

The rearrangement links TRBV7-6 to TRBJ2-7, with 12 bases fitting TRBD2. This CDR3 spans 19 amino acids. From germline, CDR1 is SGHVS and CDR2 FNYEAQ. The V segment lost 1 base and the J segment 6 bases; nucleotides outside the gene matches: 16. The CDR3 sequence: CASSLGTSGAPLRLPEQYF. CDR3 bases: TGTGCCAGCAGCTTAGGGACTAGCGGGGCGCCCCTACGACTGCCCGAGCAGTACTTC.

This chain links TRBV11-1 with TRBJ2-1; D might be TRBD2 (5 bases). The CDR3 loop spans 14 amino acids. Trimming shortened V by 6 bases and J by 0 bases, and 9 bases separated the two germline ends. CDR1 is SGHAT and CDR2 is FQDESV in the germline V gene (reference sequence). The CDR3 coding sequence is TGTGCCAGCAGAGGACTCTTCTCCTACAATGAGCAGTTCTTC. Translating gives CASRGLFSYNEQFF.

The V gene is TRBV7-6, the J gene TRBJ2-1; the D gene is possibly TRBD1 (5 bases). Germline values: CDR1 SGHVS, CDR2 FNYEAQ. The CDR3 totals 16 residues. The V end was cut by 7 bases, the J end by 10 bases, with 26 bases between. CDR3 residues: CASTLGGRGPGWEQFF. CDR3 nucleotide sequence: TGTGCCAGCACCCTAGGCGGAAGGGGCCCGGGTTGGGAGCAGTTCTTC.

The chain joins TRBV7-2 to TRBJ2-5; D may be TRBD2 (5 bases). Germline assignment: CDR1 SGHTA and CDR2 FQGNSA. V was trimmed by 1 base and J by 5 bases, leaving 14 bases between them. This CDR3 spans 15 amino acids. CDR3 amino acids: CASSLGVWSGETQYF. In DNA form, the CDR3 reads TGTGCCAGCAGCTTAGGGGTCTGGTCGGGGGAGACCCAGTACTTC.

The chain employs TRBV6-6 and TRBJ2-7; a weak D match, TRBD1 (6 bases). Germline assignment: CDR1 MNHNY and CDR2 SVGAGI (reference sequence). The V end was cut by 6 bases, the J end by 2 bases, with 17 bases between. This CDR3 contains 15 residues. The CDR3 DNA follows: TGTGCCAGCAGACTACAGGGTCTCCTCGCCTACGAGCAGTACTTC. Its translation is CASRLQGLLAYEQYF.

V gene TRBV19 combines with J gene TRBJ1-1; D possibly corresponds to TRBD1 (5 bases). Germline V lookup: CDR1 LNHDA, CDR2 SQIVND (reference sequence). Trimming cost V 3 bases and J 3 bases, with 14 bases left between them. The length of the CDR3 is 15 residues. The DNA of the CDR3 is TGTGCCAGTAGTATCCCAGGGTCGTTCTACACTGAAGCTTTCTTT. This gives the protein CASSIPGSFYTEAFF.

This clone was seen just once. The rearrangement uses TRBV6-5 and TRBJ2-7; D not resolved. Per the germline V gene, CDR1 is MNHEY and CDR2 is SVGAGI. The CDR3 covers 14 residues. V shed 2 bases and J shed 3 bases, with 11 bases lying between them. The chain's CDR3 is CASSYRQAVYEQYF. In DNA, the CDR3 is TGTGCCAGCAGTTACCGGCAGGCCGTCTACGAGCAGTACTTC.

The gene calls are TRBV12-5 and TRBJ2-1; tentatively, D is TRBD1 (7 bases). V was clipped by 6 bases and J by 4 bases, with 16 bases between them. CDR1 is LGHNT, CDR2 FRNRAP, per germline. The CDR3 loop spans 15 amino acids. The CDR3 DNA reads TGTGCTAGTGGCCGGGGGACAGTGGGATACAATGAGCAGTTCTTC. It codes for CASGRGTVGYNEQFF.

This clone has only one observation. The chain carries TRBV12-5 and TRBJ2-5; D might be TRBD1 (6 bases). Trimming pared 1 base from V and 4 bases from J, leaving 10 bases between. This CDR3 has 14 amino acids. Germline-derived CDR1 and CDR2 are LGHNT and FRNRAP. The CDR3 DNA reads as TGTGCTAGTGGTTTGGGGGTCAGGGGAGAGACCCAGTACTTC. Its protein is CASGLGVRGETQYF.

Notes on this clone: At one end, the junction sequence differs from germline, possibly due to a read error. The chain links TRBV7-7 to TRBJ2-2; possible D gene TRBD1, 6 bases. In germline, CDR1 is SSHAT, CDR2 FNYEAQ (reference sequence). CDR3 length equals 14 residues. The CDR3 nucleotides read TGTGCTAGCAGCTTAGCTAACACAGGGAGGGAGCTGTTTTTT. Translating gives CASSLANTGRELFF.

CDR3 coding DNA: TGTGCCAGCAGTTACTGGCGGGGCTACGAGCAGTACTTC. Protein product: CASSYWRGYEQYF. This chain uses TRBV6-5 with TRBJ2-7, with D perhaps TRBD2 (6 bases). V was pared by 1 base and J by 3 bases, with 7 bases between. CDR3 size: 13 residues. The germline V gene has CDR1 MNHEY and CDR2 SVGAGI.

The chain recombines TRBV30 with TRBJ2-7; 8 bases match TRBD1. Germline V lookup: CDR1 GTSNPN, CDR2 SVGIG (reference sequence). The CDR3 is made up of 14 amino acids. The V and J ends lost 3 bases and 5 bases, in that order; junction bases with no gene match: 9. The CDR3, as DNA: TGTGCCTGGAGGGCCCAGGGGGCTATCGACGAGCAGTACTTC. Protein product: CAWRAQGAIDEQYF. Filled out from reference TRBV30 and TRBJ2-7, the complete variable domain reads SQTIHQWPATLVQPVGSPLSLECTVEGTSNPNLYWYRQAAGRGLQLLFYSVGIGQISSEVPQNLSASRPQDRQFILSSKKLLLSDSGFYLCAWRAQGAIDEQYFGPGTRLTVT.

The J gene is TRBJ1-2, the V gene TRBV7-2; TRBD1 matches 7 bases. The CDR3 spans 13 residues. The V gene end was trimmed by 0 bases and the J gene end by 8 bases; junction bases not matched to a gene: 3. Germline loops: CDR1 SGHTA, CDR2 FQGNSA. This CDR3 reads CASSLAGQTGYTF. CDR3 DNA sequence: TGTGCCAGCAGCTTAGCGGGACAGACAGGCTACACCTTC.

This clone occurred once. The gene calls are TRBV19 and TRBJ2-7, with TRBD1 as a possible D gene (6 bases). The CDR3 covers 14 residues. Per germline, CDR1 LNHDA and CDR2 SQIVND (reference sequence). With 7 bases removed from V and 1 base from J, the gap between germline ends came to 14 bases. CDR3 sequence reads: CASKPGHTSYEQYF. The CDR3 bases are TGTGCCAGTAAGCCGGGACACACATCCTACGAGCAGTACTTC.

This clone showed up just a few times. The chain is built from TRBV6-1 and TRBJ1-2, with D uncertain. The CDR3 has 14 amino acids. Germline CDR1 is MNHNS and CDR2 is SASEGT. Trimming pared 11 bases from V and 0 bases from J, leaving 16 bases between. The CDR3 loop reads CALHTSGSNYGYTF. CDR3 in DNA: TGTGCCCTACACACCAGCGGTTCTAACTATGGCTACACCTTC.

V and J are TRBV28 and TRBJ1-2, with 11 nucleotides matching TRBD1. Trimming took 4 bases from V and 2 from J; bases not matched to a gene: 9. Germline lookup yields CDR1 MDHEN and CDR2 SYDVKM. The CDR3 contains 17 residues. The DNA for the CDR3 is TGTGCCAGCAGTTCCGGGACAGGGGGGAGAGCGAACTATGGCTACACCTTC. It specifies CASSSGTGGRANYGYTF.

Of note for this clone: At the DNA level, this CDR3 is encoded by other sequences in the same sample as well. The J gene is TRBJ1-2, the V gene TRBV20-1, with a tentative D call TRBD1 (6 bases). Germline values: CDR1 DFQATT, CDR2 SNEGSKA (reference sequence). V shed 0 bases and J shed 8 bases, with 7 bases lying between them. This CDR3 contains 11 residues. The CDR3 here is CSARDRGGYTF. The DNA for the CDR3 is TGCAGTGCTAGAGACAGGGGAGGCTACACCTTC.

The rearrangement uses TRBV5-6 and TRBJ1-4; D might be TRBD1 (5 bases). The CDR3 runs to 16 residues. Germline-derived CDR1 and CDR2 are SGHDT and YYEEEE. V was trimmed by 1 base and J by 0 bases, leaving 10 bases between them. The DNA for the CDR3 is TGTGCCAGCAGCTTGCGGGGGGTTGCAACTAATGAAAAACTGTTTTTT. It yields the protein CASSLRGVATNEKLFF.

V is TRBV4-2 and J is TRBJ2-1; 10 bases line up with TRBD2. V dropped 0 bases and J dropped 10; count of bases not matched to a gene: 9. This CDR3 has 16 amino acids. The germline V gene has CDR1 LGHNA and CDR2 YNFKEQ. The CDR3 protein is CASSQEGSGGALEQFF. In DNA form, the CDR3 reads TGTGCCAGCAGCCAAGAAGGGAGCGGGGGGGCGTTGGAGCAGTTCTTC.

This chain joins TRBV6-4 and TRBJ2-1; 7 nucleotides line up with TRBD1. Germline V lookup: CDR1 MRHNA, CDR2 SNTAGT. The CDR3 is 13 amino acids. Trimming cost V 5 bases and J 8 bases; bases outside gene matches: 6. CDR3 in amino acids: CASSLLTGDEQFF. In nucleotides, the CDR3 is TGTGCCAGCAGTCTCCTCACAGGGGATGAGCAGTTCTTC.